The clone carrying this T cell receptor beta chain was recorded a few times. The target antigen is unknown. Sequencing targeted expressed TCRB transcripts, as all isolated RNA had been reverse transcribed. Clones were sequenced by immunoSEQ multiplex PCR, and TCRdb holds only the in-frame ones, with some missing. The data contain 450,000 to 550,000 clones, approximately 31% of them singletons. These data come from a study of beta chain features in type 1 diabetes. Study-level background: Over all samples combined, about 99,000,000 sorted cells were examined.

Germline CDR1 reads GTSNPN; CDR2 reads SVGIG (reference sequence). Trimming left V 8 bases short and J 7 bases short, with 17 bases between. The CDR3 sequence is 13 residues long. Overall study findings and caveats: VDJ junctions sequenced from type 1 diabetes patients showed fewer insertions and more deletions. Any PCR bias toward short templates would affect both groups alike. Patients with Type 1 diabetes showed moderately but significantly shorter TCRB CDR3s in all four CD4+ subsets.

This chain uses TRBV30 with TRBJ1-4; D is uncertain. The sequenced material came from naive CD4+ T cells from blood. This receptor was taken from a man aged 18 to 35 in good health. In DNA form, the CDR3 reads TGTGCCGGCGAACAGCATCCGAGTGAAAAACTGTTTTTT. It yields the protein CAGEQHPSEKLFF.